What follows are 22 T cell receptor beta chains derived from one specimen sequenced in a study of cytomegalovirus exposure and HLA in healthy donors. A multiplex PCR was run with 60 Vbeta primers and 13 Jbeta primers. Here immunoSEQ multiplex PCR was the method, and the copy in TCRdb shows in-frame clones only, minus some. The sample consists of over 150,000 clones, about 68% of them appearing once. Sequencing was done on a sample of PBMCs. The receptors derive from a man between 25 and 39 years old in good health and CMV-seronegative.

This chain connects TRBV10-3 to TRBJ2-3, with 12 bases identical to TRBD2. Germline loops: CDR1 ENHRY, CDR2 SYGVKD. The CDR3 extends over 15 amino acids. Germline trimming cut 6 bases from V and 4 bases from J; bases unmatched to any gene: 5. This CDR3 is CAIRTSGGLADTQYF. CDR3 in DNA: TGTGCCATCAGAACTAGCGGGGGGCTGGCAGATACGCAGTATTTT.

This chain joins TRBV29-1 and TRBJ1-2, with a weak D call TRBD1 (6 bases). The CDR3 is 14 amino acids. With 5 bases removed from V and 4 bases from J, the gap between germline ends came to 17 bases. Germline CDR1 and CDR2: SQVTM and ANQGSEA. The DNA for the CDR3 is TGCAGCGTTCCCAAATCTAAGACAGGCTATGGCTACACCTTC. Protein sequence: CSVPKSKTGYGYTF.

The V and J genes are TRBV29-1 and TRBJ1-2; tentative D call: TRBD1 (5 bases). The CDR3 sequence is 11 residues long. The V end lost 6 bases, the J end lost 8 bases, and 13 bases lay between the germline ends. Per germline, CDR1 SQVTM and CDR2 ANQGSEA. The CDR3 region is CSVFAGEGYTF. The CDR3 DNA is TGCAGCGTCTTTGCGGGGGAGGGCTACACCTTC. Full variable domain (rest looked up from reference TRBV29-1 and TRBJ1-2): SAVISQKPSRDICQRGTSLTIQCQVDSQVTMMFWYRQQPGQSLTLIATANQGSEATYESGFVIDKFPISRPNLTFSTLTVSNMSPEDSSIYLCSVFAGEGYTFGSGTRLTVV.

As concerns this clone: Additional DNA sequences in this sample encode the identical CDR3. Here the CDR3 DNA reads TGTGCCAGCAGCTTGACGACAGGAGGCGAGGGTGGCTACACCTTC. As protein: CASSLTTGGEGGYTF. The V call is TRBV7-8, the J call TRBJ1-2; possible D gene TRBD1, 6 bases. Per the germline V gene, CDR1 is SGHVS and CDR2 is FQNEAQ. The CDR3 loop spans 15 amino acids. Trimming took off 3 bases at V and 7 bases at J, with 18 bases between the two ends.

The chain recombines TRBV27 with TRBJ1-1, with 9 bases identical to TRBD1. J lost 0 bases, V lost 4 bases, and 6 bases had no gene match. The germline CDR1 and CDR2 sequences are MNHEY and SMNVEV (reference sequence). The CDR3 runs to 16 residues. The CDR3 bases are TGTGCCAGCAGTTCACAGACAGGGGGAATGAACACTGAAGCTTTCTTT. Its translation: CASSSQTGGMNTEAFF.

This chain uses TRBV29-1 with TRBJ1-2; D perhaps matches TRBD1 (6 bases). Deletions cut 4 bases from V and 4 bases from J, with 19 bases between. This CDR3 has 15 residues. In germline, CDR1 is SQVTM, CDR2 ANQGSEA. The CDR3 reads CSVAGVGSGGYGYTF. The CDR3 nucleotides are TGCAGCGTTGCAGGGGTTGGTAGCGGGGGCTATGGCTACACCTTC.

The CDR3 region is CASSDIGSYGYTF. DNA for the CDR3: TGTGCCAGCAGTGACATCGGATCGTATGGCTACACCTTC. The V call is TRBV27, the J call TRBJ1-2; D gene uncertain. Germline V gene sequence: CDR1 MNHEY, CDR2 SMNVEV (reference sequence). The CDR3 has 13 residues. V was trimmed by 5 bases and J by 5 bases, leaving 12 bases between them.

To note about this clone: An end of the junction differs from the germline gene, which may be a read error. This chain uses TRBV6-1 with TRBJ2-5; 7 bases are a match to TRBD1. Germline assignment: CDR1 MNHNS and CDR2 SASEGT. This CDR3 region has 13 residues. The CDR3 DNA reads TGCGATACCGGGACAGAAGGAGGAGAGACCCAGTACTTC. Residues: CDTGTEGGETQYF.

The chain is built from TRBV5-5 and TRBJ1-3; no clear D gene. The germline CDR1 and CDR2 sequences are SGHKS and YYEKEE (reference sequence). Trimming cost V 0 bases and J 4 bases, with 11 bases left between them. CDR3 length equals 15 residues. The CDR3 bases are TGTGCCAGCAGCTTGGCCAGGAGGGAAGGAAACACCATATATTTT. Its protein is CASSLARREGNTIYF.

V is TRBV4-3 and J is TRBJ1-6; D not certain. V lost 0 bases, J lost 13 bases, and 10 bases lay in between. There are 13 residues in the CDR3. The germline gives CDR1 LGHNA, CDR2 YSLEER. CDR3 sequence: CASSQDTGWPLHF. DNA for the CDR3: TGCGCCAGCAGCCAAGATACGGGGTGGCCCCTCCACTTT.

This sequence joins TRBV6-6 and TRBJ2-7; TRBD1 matches at 7 bases. The V and J ends lost 6 bases and 5 bases, in that order; junction bases with no gene match: 4. CDR1 is MNHNY, CDR2 SVGAGI, per germline (reference sequence). The CDR3 spans 12 residues. The CDR3 loop is CASSNDRDEQYF. Written as DNA, the CDR3 is TGTGCCAGCAGCAATGACAGGGACGAGCAGTACTTC.

This clone appeared a few times. J is TRBJ1-6 and V is TRBV6-6; D uncertain. V lost 2 bases and J 8 bases, leaving 4 bases between the germline ends. Germline V gives CDR1 MNHNY, CDR2 SVGAGI (reference sequence). CDR3 length: 12 residues. The CDR3 DNA sequence: TGTGCCAGCAGTTACCAGGATTCACCCCTCCACTTT. Its translation: CASSYQDSPLHF.

Remarks on this clone: This sample also contains other DNA sequences that code for the same CDR3. V usage is TRBV6-6 and J usage is TRBJ2-5, with D maybe TRBD2 (5 bases). Germline CDR1 and CDR2: MNHNY and SVGAGI (reference sequence). Deletions cut 2 bases from V and 0 bases from J, with 10 bases between. The CDR3 is 15 amino acids. This chain's CDR3 is CASSYDEGYQETQYF. The CDR3 DNA sequence: TGTGCCAGCAGTTACGACGAGGGATACCAAGAGACCCAGTACTTC.

This clone came up once. This chain connects TRBV7-6 to TRBJ2-7; 8 positions match TRBD1. Germline assignment: CDR1 SGHVS and CDR2 FNYEAQ. Trimming at V came to 1 base and at J to 5 bases, leaving 7 bases not matched to a gene. The length of the CDR3 is 15 residues. CDR3 coding DNA: TGTGCCAGCAGCTTAGAGCCAGGGGGCGGCGACGAGCAGTACTTC. Protein sequence: CASSLEPGGGDEQYF.

This chain joins TRBV30 and TRBJ1-1; the D gene is possibly TRBD1 (5 bases). The germline gives CDR1 GTSNPN, CDR2 SVGIG (reference sequence). The CDR3 spans 13 residues. The ends were cut back, 3 bases at V and 1 base at J, with 9 bases in the middle. This CDR3 reads CAWSATANTEAFF. CDR3 DNA sequence: TGTGCCTGGAGCGCGACAGCGAACACTGAAGCTTTCTTT. Based on the CDR3 plus reference TRBV30 and TRBJ1-1, the full variable domain is SQTIHQWPATLVQPVGSPLSLECTVEGTSNPNLYWYRQAAGRGLQLLFYSVGIGQISSEVPQNLSASRPQDRQFILSSKKLLLSDSGFYLCAWSATANTEAFFGQGTRLTVV.

This clone appeared a single time. The J gene is TRBJ2-1, the V gene TRBV27; 7 nucleotides match TRBD1. The CDR3 loop spans 11 amino acids. CDR1 and CDR2 from the germline V gene are MNHEY and SMNVEV (reference sequence). The junction had 6 bases not matched to a gene; V was cut back by 4 bases and J by 15 bases. This CDR3 reads CASSYGDRRFF. CDR3 nucleotide sequence: TGTGCCAGCAGTTACGGGGACAGAAGGTTCTTC.

The CDR3 DNA reads as TGTGCCAGCAGCTTGCCATCAGATACGCAGTATTTT. Protein product: CASSLPSDTQYF. The rearrangement links TRBV5-4 to TRBJ2-3; D is undetermined. The CDR3 length is 12 residues. Germline assignment: CDR1 SGHNT and CDR2 YYREEE (reference sequence). Trimming removed 1 base from V and 4 bases from J, with 4 bases in between. The full variable domain, with the rest looked up from reference TRBV5-4 and TRBJ2-3, is ETGVTQSPTHLIKTRGQQVTLRCSSQSGHNTVSWYQQALGQGPQFIFQYYREEENGRGNFPPRFSGLQFPNYSSELNVNALELDDSALYLCASSLPSDTQYFGPGTRLTVL.

The chain joins TRBV25-1 to TRBJ1-2; 7 positions agree with TRBD1. Germline trimming cut 6 bases from V and 4 bases from J; bases unmatched to any gene: 5. The CDR3 is made up of 13 amino acids. The germline CDR1 and CDR2 sequences are MGHDK and SYGVNS. CDR3 nucleotides: TGTGCCAGCAGACCAACAGGGGCCTATGGCTACACCTTC. Translating it yields CASRPTGAYGYTF.

The V gene is TRBV9, the J gene TRBJ2-1, with a possible D match to TRBD2 (5 bases). The V gene's germline CDR1 is SGDLS and CDR2 YYNGEE. The CDR3 consists of 16 residues. Trimming removed 4 bases at V and 6 bases at J, with 20 bases between. Here the CDR3 DNA reads TGTGCCAGCAGCCCCCCCGGGAATACCCCCTCCAATGAGCAGTTCTTC. Its protein is CASSPPGNTPSNEQFF.

The chain carries TRBV12-5 and TRBJ2-1; TRBD2 matches at 11 bases. The CDR3 has 14 amino acids. Germline V lookup: CDR1 LGHNT, CDR2 FRNRAP. V was clipped by 6 bases and J by 5 bases; unmatched bases: 3. The CDR3 loop is CASGASGGNNEQFF. The CDR3 nucleotides are TGTGCTAGTGGGGCTAGCGGGGGGAACAATGAGCAGTTCTTC.

This sequence joins TRBV20-1 and TRBJ1-1; D call uncertain. The CDR3 is 10 amino acids. Germline V gene data show CDR1 as DFQATT and CDR2 as SNEGSKA (reference sequence). The V end lost 7 bases, the J end lost 0 bases, and 3 bases lay between the germline ends. CDR3 sequence reads: CSDMNTEAFF. For the CDR3, the DNA is TGCAGTGATATGAACACTGAAGCTTTCTTT.

V usage is TRBV2 and J usage is TRBJ2-4; 7 bases agree with TRBD1. The CDR3 spans 16 residues. With V trimmed by 6 bases and J by 0 bases, 8 bases remained unmatched. Per germline, CDR1 SNHLY and CDR2 FYNNEI. The CDR3 region has the DNA TGTGCCAGCAGCGGTACAGGGGCCATAGCCAAAAACATTCAGTACTTC. Amino acid sequence: CASSGTGAIAKNIQYF.